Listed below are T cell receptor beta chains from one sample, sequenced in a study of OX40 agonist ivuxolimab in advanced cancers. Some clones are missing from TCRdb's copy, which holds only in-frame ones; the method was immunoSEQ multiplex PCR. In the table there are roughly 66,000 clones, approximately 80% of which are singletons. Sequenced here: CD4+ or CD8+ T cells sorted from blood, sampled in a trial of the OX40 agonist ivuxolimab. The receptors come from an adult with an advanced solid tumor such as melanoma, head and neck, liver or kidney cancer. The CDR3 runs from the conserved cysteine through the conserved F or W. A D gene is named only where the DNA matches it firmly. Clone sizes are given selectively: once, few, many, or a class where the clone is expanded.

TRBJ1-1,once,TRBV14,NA,TGTGCCAGCAGCCAAGTGGGCACTGAAGCTTTCTTT,CASSQVGTEAFF
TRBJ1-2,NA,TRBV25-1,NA,TGTGCCAGCAGGGACCCTAATCGGGGCACCTATGGCTACACCTTC,CASRDPNRGTYGYTF
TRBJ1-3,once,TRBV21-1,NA,TGTGCCAGCAGCAAAGCGCCGGGACACAGGGGGTCCAACACCATATATTTT,CASSKAPGHRGSNTIYF
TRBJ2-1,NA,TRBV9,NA,TGTGCCAGCAGCGTTCCCGTGGGTGAGCAGTTCTTC,CASSVPVGEQFF
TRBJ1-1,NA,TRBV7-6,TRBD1,TGTGCCAGCAGTCTACAGGGGAAAAACACTGAAGCTTTCTTT,CASSLQGKNTEAFF
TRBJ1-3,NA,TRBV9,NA,TGTGCCAGCAGCCCATGGGGGACCCACTCTGGAAACACCATATATTTT,CASSPWGTHSGNTIYF
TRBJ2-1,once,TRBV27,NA,TGTGCCAGCAGTTTACTCCTAGCCCTGAGAGACAATGAGCAGTTCTTC,CASSLLLALRDNEQFF
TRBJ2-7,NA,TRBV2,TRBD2,TGTGCCAGCTGTAAGACTAGCGGTTACTACGAGCAGTACTTC,CASCKTSGYYEQYF
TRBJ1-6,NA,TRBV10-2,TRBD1,TGCGCCAGCAGACCTGGACAGGGAAATTCACCCCTCCACTTT,CASRPGQGNSPLHF
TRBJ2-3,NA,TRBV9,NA,TGTGCCAGCAGCCCCTCCCCCAGCACAGATACGCAGTATTTT,CASSPSPSTDTQYF
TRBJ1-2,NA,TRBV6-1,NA,TGTGCCAGCAGGCGGGACGAAAACTATGGCTACACCTTC,CASRRDENYGYTF
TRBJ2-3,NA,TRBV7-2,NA,TGTGCCAGCAGCTTAGGTCCACAGCGCCGGTCGGATACGCAGTATTTT,CASSLGPQRRSDTQYF
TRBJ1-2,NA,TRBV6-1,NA,TGTGCCAGCAGAGATACCGGGACACGCTATGGCTACACCTTC,CASRDTGTRYGYTF
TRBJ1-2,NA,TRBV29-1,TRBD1,TGCAGCGTTGAAGGTCCAGGGGGCCTCTATGGCTACACCTTC,CSVEGPGGLYGYTF
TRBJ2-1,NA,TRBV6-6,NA,TGTGCCAGCCGATCAGGGCAGTCCTACAATGAGCAGTTCTTC,CASRSGQSYNEQFF
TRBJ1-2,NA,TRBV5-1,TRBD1,TGCGCCAGCAGCTTGCCGGGACAGGGGGCTTTTGGCTACACCTTC,CASSLPGQGAFGYTF
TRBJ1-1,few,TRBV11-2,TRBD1,TGTGCCTCGACAGGGCTGAACACTGAAGCTTTCTTT,CASTGLNTEAFF
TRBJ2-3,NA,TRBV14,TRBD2,TGTGCCAGCAGCCCGTACACTAGCGGACTCACAGATACGCAGTATTTT,CASSPYTSGLTDTQYF
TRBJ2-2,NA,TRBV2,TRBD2,TGTGCCAGCAGTTCCCGTAGCGGGCCGCTCAACACCGGGGAGCTGTTTTTT,CASSSRSGPLNTGELFF
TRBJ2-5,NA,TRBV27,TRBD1,TGTGCCAGCAGTTCCCACAGGGGGACCCAGTACTTC,CASSSHRGTQYF
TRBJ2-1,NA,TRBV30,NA,TGTGCCTGGAGAGCTAGGGCAGCTAGCGATGAGCAGTTCTTC,CAWRARAASDEQFF
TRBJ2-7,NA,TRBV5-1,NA,TGCGCCAGCAGCTTGGCCCAGCGAGGTGCCTACGAGCAGTACTTC,CASSLAQRGAYEQYF
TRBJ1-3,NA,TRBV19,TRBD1,TGTGCCAGTAGTTTGACAGGGATTAAGGACACCATATATTTT,CASSLTGIKDTIYF
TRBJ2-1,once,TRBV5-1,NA,TGCGCCAGCAGCTTGGGTAGCGTCGGAACGGATGAGCAGTTCTTC,CASSLGSVGTDEQFF
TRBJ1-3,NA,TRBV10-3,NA,TGTGCCATCAGTTCTAGACAGGATCTCTCTGGAAACACCATATATTTT,CAISSRQDLSGNTIYF
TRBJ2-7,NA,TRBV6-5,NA,TGTGCCAGCAGGAATCTCTACGAGCAGTACTTC,CASRNLYEQYF
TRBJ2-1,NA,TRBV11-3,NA,TGTGCCAGCAGCGACCAGGGGTATGAGCAGTTCTTC,CASSDQGYEQFF
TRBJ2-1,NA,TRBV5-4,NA,TGTGCCAGCAGCCAAGGAGGGGGTAGCTCCTACAATGAGCAGTTCTTC,CASSQGGGSSYNEQFF
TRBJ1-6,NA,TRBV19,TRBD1,TGTGCCAGTAGGGCGACAGGGGGGTATAATTCACCCCTCCACTTT,CASRATGGYNSPLHF
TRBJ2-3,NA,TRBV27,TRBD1,TGTGCCAGCAGTTTATACCGGGACAGGGGGCTCCCAGAAACAGATACGCAGTATTTT,CASSLYRDRGLPETDTQYF
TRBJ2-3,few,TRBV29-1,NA,TGCAGCGTTGAAGATTTCCCACTCAGGGATACGCAGTATTTT,CSVEDFPLRDTQYF
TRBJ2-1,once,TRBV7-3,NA,TGTGCCAGCAGCCTCCTCGGAGTAGCGGCTAATGAGCAGTTCTTC,CASSLLGVAANEQFF
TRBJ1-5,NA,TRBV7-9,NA,TGTGCCAGCAGCTTAGATCTGGGGCAGCCCCAGCATTTT,CASSLDLGQPQHF
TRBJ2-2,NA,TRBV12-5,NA,TGTGCTAGTGGTGGGGACGTCCCCGGGGAGCTGTTTTTT,CASGGDVPGELFF
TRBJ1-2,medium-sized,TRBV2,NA,TGTGCCAGCAGTGGGGAAAGTTCGGTGTCCGGCTACACCTTC,CASSGESSVSGYTF
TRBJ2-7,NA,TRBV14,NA,TGTGCCAGCAGCCGCAACCAAGGGTCCTACGAGCAGTACTTC,CASSRNQGSYEQYF
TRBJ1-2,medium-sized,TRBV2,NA,TGTGCCAGCAACCGGGACACGAACTATGGCTACACCTTC,CASNRDTNYGYTF
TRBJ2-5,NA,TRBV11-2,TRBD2,TGTGCCAGCAGGAGACTAGCGGGGGGGCGCCGGGAGACCCAGTACTTC,CASRRLAGGRRETQYF
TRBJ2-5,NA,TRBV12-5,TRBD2,TGTGCTAGTGGTTTGGGGCTAGCGGGAGGCCTTCAAGAGACCCAGTACTTC,CASGLGLAGGLQETQYF
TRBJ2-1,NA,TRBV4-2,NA,TGTGCCAGCAGCCAAGAGGGCTGGCGGAGCTCCTACAATGAGCAGTTCTTC,CASSQEGWRSSYNEQFF
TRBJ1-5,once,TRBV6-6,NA,TGTGCCAGCAGAGTGGGGGGGAATCAGCCCCAGCATTTT,CASRVGGNQPQHF
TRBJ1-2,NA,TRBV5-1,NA,TGCGCCAGCAGCTTGGCCGGAGGGGCCGGGAGTGGCTACACCTTC,CASSLAGGAGSGYTF
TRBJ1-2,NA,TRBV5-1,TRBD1,TGCGCCAGCAGCTATAGGGGGACAGGGGTTCGGCACTATGGCTACACCTTC,CASSYRGTGVRHYGYTF